This T cell receptor beta chain stems from a study of cytomegalovirus exposure and HLA in healthy donors. Findings and limits, study-wide: Later on, an analysis tied 15,000 to 20,000 TCR beta sequences to HLA alleles at 0.05 false discovery rate. Researchers reportedly found TCR beta sequences accurately predicted most subjects' HLA-A and HLA-B alleles.

The PCR was carried out with 60 Vbeta primers and 13 Jbeta primers. The data were produced by immunoSEQ multiplex PCR, yet TCRdb's version contains in-frame clones alone and is incomplete. The sample lists roughly 140,000 clones; around 73% were seen once. As to this clone: Its antigen is unidentified.

The V and J ends lost 6 bases and 8 bases respectively, with 20 bases between them. The CDR3 runs 15 residues. The germline gives CDR1 MNHEY, CDR2 SMNVEV (reference sequence). This TCR came from a human donor in good health. The chain employs TRBV27 and TRBJ2-1; D possibly corresponds to TRBD2 (6 bases). Sequencing was performed on PBMCs. CDR3 coding DNA: TGTGCCAGCAGCTGGGGAGGAAGCATCCTGTATGAGCAGTTCTTC. This translates into CASSWGGSILYEQFF.